Following are 29 T cell receptor beta chains from one sample sequenced in a study of T cell clonality in common variable immunodeficiency. Study results and limitations: Fewer deletions and N-nucleotide insertions were reportedly seen in common variable immunodeficiency TCR beta sequences.

Clones were sequenced by immunoSEQ multiplex PCR, and TCRdb holds only the in-frame ones, with some missing. The specimen has about 42,000 clones, none found just once. The antigens these receptors bind are not known. The sequencing input was peripheral blood mononuclear cells. The receptors stem from a human donor with common variable immunodeficiency.

For this clone: Read data end 3 residues before the CDR3 end; the end is taken from the germline J gene. The chain joins TRBV5-3 to TRBJ2-3; 10 bases fit TRBD2. TRBV5-3 carries the ORF label, with uncertain function. The CDR3 extends over 17 amino acids. V trimming: 0 bases; J trimming: 0 bases; junction bases outside the gene matches: 4. CDR3: CARSLVLAGTSTDTQYF. The DNA read from the CDR3 is TGTGCCAGAAGCTTGGTACTAGCGGGGACTAGCACAGATACG.

This clone has a count of ten or more. The CDR3 sequence is CASSPMTGKNTEAFF. CDR3 DNA, as far as it was read: TGTGCCAGCAGCCCAATGACAGGGAAAAACACTGAA. The rearrangement links TRBV7-9 to TRBJ1-1, with 7 bases that match TRBD1. The read ends 3 residues early relative to the CDR3; the germline J gene fills the gap. With V trimmed by 5 bases and J by 2 bases, 8 bases remained unmatched. The germline gives CDR1 SEHNR, CDR2 FQNEAQ (reference sequence). The CDR3 runs 15 residues.

As to this clone: The read terminates 3 residues before the CDR3 end, so the remaining end is supplied by the germline J gene. V and J are TRBV2 and TRBJ2-5; 8 bases are shared with TRBD1. This CDR3 comprises 14 residues. Germline CDR1 SNHLY, CDR2 FYNNEI. V dropped 6 bases and J dropped 1; count of bases not matched to a gene: 4. CDR3 protein: CASRSQGGQETQYF. Incomplete CDR3 DNA: TGTGCCAGCAGGTCACAGGGGGGCCAAGAGACC. Combining the CDR3 with reference TRBV2 and TRBJ2-5 gives the whole variable domain EPEVTQTPSHQVTQMGQEVILRCVPISNHLYFYWYRQILGQKVEFLVSFYNNEISEKSEIFDDQFSVERPDGSNFTLKIRSTKLEDSAMYFCASRSQGGQETQYFGPGTRLLVL.

In its sample, this clone was seen a few times. Sequencing ends 3 residues short of the CDR3 end; the germline J gene provides the rest. The chain joins TRBV7-2 to TRBJ2-3; D possibly corresponds to TRBD2 (5 bases). V gave up 5 bases and J gave up 0 bases, with 9 bases separating them. The CDR3 is 14 residues long. Germline V gives CDR1 SGHTA, CDR2 FQGNSA. CDR3 in amino acids: CASSRIASTDTQYF. The CDR3 bases that were read are TGTGCCAGCAGCCGAATAGCGAGCACAGATACG.

This clone was observed many times. The read finishes 3 residues shy of the CDR3 end, and the germline J gene is used to complete it. V gene TRBV7-9 combines with J gene TRBJ1-1; 7 bases match TRBD1. CDR1 and CDR2 (germline): SEHNR, FQNEAQ (reference sequence). V trimming: 1 base; J trimming: 5 bases; junction bases outside the gene matches: 1. The CDR3 is made up of 13 amino acids. The CDR3 bases that were read are TGTGCCAGCAGCTTAGAACAGGGGACTGAA. Amino acids: CASSLEQGTE. The entire CDR3 protein reads CASSLEQGTEAFF.

The sample holds a few counts of this clone. The read stops 3 residues short of the end of the CDR3; the missing end is completed from the germline J gene. This rearrangement joins TRBV7-6 to TRBJ2-1; D uncertain. The germline V gene has CDR1 SGHVS and CDR2 FNYEAQ. Trimming removed 0 bases from V and 5 bases from J, with 2 bases in between. There are 12 residues in the CDR3. CDR3 sequence reads: CASSLANNEQFF. The DNA read from the CDR3 is TGTGCCAGCAGCTTAGCCAACAATGAG. The whole variable domain, filled in from reference TRBV7-6 and TRBJ2-1, reads GAGVSQSPRYKVTKRGQDVALRCDPISGHVSLYWYRQALGQGPEFLTYFNYEAQQDKSGLPNDRFSAERPEGSISTLTIQRTEQRDSAMYRCASSLANNEQFFGPGTRLTVL.

On this clone: Read data end 3 residues before the CDR3 end; the end is taken from the germline J gene. The chain joins TRBV5-6 to TRBJ2-7; D may be TRBD1 (6 bases). This CDR3 is built from 13 residues. Germline V gene lookup returns CDR1 SGHDT and CDR2 YYEEEE. V dropped 4 bases and J dropped 4 bases, with 12 bases sitting between them. The CDR3: CASSRDTGYEQYF. Incomplete CDR3 DNA: TGTGCCAGCAGCCGGGACACTGGTTACGAG.

By share of the sample, this clone is medium-sized. The read ends 3 residues before the CDR3 terminus; that terminus is restored from the germline J gene. The rearrangement links TRBV10-3 to TRBJ2-3; 7 bases align to TRBD2. Germline lookup yields CDR1 ENHRY and CDR2 SYGVKD. Trimming removed 8 bases from V and 0 bases from J; junction bases left unmatched: 8. The CDR3 consists of 15 residues. The part of the CDR3 DNA that was read is TGTGCCATCGTACCGCGGCGGGGGAGCACAGATACG. Translated: CAIVPRRGSTDT. The complete CDR3 protein is CAIVPRRGSTDTQYF.

This clone was picked up many times. The read comes to an end 3 residues before the CDR3 does, leaving the germline J gene to fill in the end. The V gene is TRBV12-3 or TRBV12-4, the J gene TRBJ2-7, with D possibly TRBD1 on 5 matching bases. This CDR3 contains 12 residues. Trimming cost V 6 bases and J 2 bases, with 8 bases left between them. The CDR3: CASRDTAYEQYF. The sequenced CDR3 bases are TGTGCCAGCAGGGACACCGCCTACGAG.

This clone has ten or more counts. The CDR3 goes on 3 residues after the read ends, and that part is filled in from the germline J gene. The V gene is TRBV19, the J gene TRBJ2-5; D is possibly TRBD1 (6 bases). The CDR3 contains 16 residues. Trimming left V 0 bases short and J 1 base short, with 12 bases between. The germline V gene has CDR1 LNHDA and CDR2 SQIVND (reference sequence). The sequenced part of the CDR3 DNA is TGTGCCAGTAGTATAGATCAGGCAGGGGCCCAAGAGACC. Translating gives CASSIDQAGAQET. The CDR3 reads in full as CASSIDQAGAQETQYF.

This clone was seen at least ten times. The read stops 3 residues short of the end of the CDR3; the missing end is completed from the germline J gene. The chain couples TRBV11-2 to TRBJ2-1; 7 nucleotides match TRBD2. Looked up from germline, CDR1 is SGHAT and CDR2 is FQNNGV. After removal of 5 bases from V and 8 bases from J, the junction contained 3 bases not matched to a gene. The CDR3 consists of 12 residues. CDR3 sequence: CASSAAGDEQFF. The part of the CDR3 DNA that was read is TGTGCCAGCAGCGCGGCGGGGGATGAG.

Comment on this clone: The CDR3 end lies 3 residues beyond the end of the read and is filled in from the germline J gene. V is TRBV7-6 and J is TRBJ2-5, with 7 bases that match TRBD1. Germline trimming cut 4 bases from V and 7 bases from J; bases unmatched to any gene: 12. The germline V gene encodes CDR1 SGHVS and CDR2 FNYEAQ. CDR3 length equals 15 residues. This CDR3 is CASSSPTGNRGTQYF. Partial CDR3 DNA: TGTGCCAGCAGCTCCCCGACAGGGAACAGGGGGACC.

The table lists this clone with many counts. The CDR3 goes on 3 residues after the read ends, and that part is filled in from the germline J gene. The gene calls are TRBV19 and TRBJ2-2; tentative D call: TRBD1 (7 bases). The CDR3 sequence is 17 residues long. V was trimmed by 4 bases and J by 4 bases, leaving 19 bases between them. Germline V gene sequence: CDR1 LNHDA, CDR2 SQIVND (reference sequence). The CDR3 protein is CASSTRGAGGSTGELFF. The sequenced CDR3 bases are TGTGCCAGTAGTACAAGGGGGGCAGGGGGGAGCACCGGGGAG.

About this clone: The sequence runs out 3 residues before the end of the CDR3; the remainder is reconstructed from the germline J gene. This chain joins TRBV6-1 and TRBJ1-2; D perhaps matches TRBD1 (6 bases). CDR1 is MNHNS, CDR2 SASEGT, per germline. The CDR3 spans 15 residues. The V end lost 4 bases, the J end lost 0 bases, and 12 bases lay between the germline ends. The DNA read from the CDR3 is TGTGCCAGCAGTGGAGACAGGCGAGCTAACTATGGC. Amino acid sequence: CASSGDRRANYG. The full-length CDR3 reads as CASSGDRRANYGYTF.

Note on this clone: The read ends 3 residues before the CDR3 terminus; that terminus is restored from the germline J gene. The J gene is TRBJ2-7, the V gene TRBV7-8; 10 bases are shared with TRBD1. The V gene's germline CDR1 is SGHVS and CDR2 FQNEAQ. Losses at the gene ends were 5 bases for V and 3 bases for J; bases not matched to a gene: 7. CDR3 length: 15 residues. The sequenced part of the CDR3 DNA is TGTGCCAGCAGCGCGTTAGGGACAGGGGTCTACGAG. Translation: CASSALGTGVYE. The complete CDR3 sequence is CASSALGTGVYEQYF.

With respect to this clone: The read ends 3 residues early relative to the CDR3; the germline J gene fills the gap. The rearrangement uses TRBV30 and TRBJ2-3; D uncertain. V was clipped by 3 bases and J by 3 bases, with 10 bases between them. CDR3 size: 13 residues. Germline V lookup: CDR1 GTSNPN, CDR2 SVGIG (reference sequence). CDR3 bases read: TGTGCCTGGAGACAGAGTTATACAGATACG. It codes for CAWRQSYTDT. The full CDR3 protein is CAWRQSYTDTQYF.

This clone was picked up many times. The CDR3 spells CASSLVGYSYEQYF. CDR3 DNA, as far as it was read: TGTGCCAGCAGCTTGGTCGGGTACTCCTACGAG. The chain links TRBV5-5 to TRBJ2-7; D unresolved. The read comes to an end 3 residues before the CDR3 does, leaving the germline J gene to fill in the end. CDR1 is SGHKS, CDR2 YYEKEE, per germline (reference sequence). Between the trimmed V and J ends, which lost 0 bases and 0 bases, there was a span of 7 bases. This CDR3 has 14 residues.

This clone was detected many times. CDR3 DNA (partial): TGTGCCAGCAGCATGGACAGGGGGGTTGGAAACACC. Protein: CASSMDRGVGNT. The whole CDR3 is CASSMDRGVGNTIYF. The V call is TRBV5-4, the J call TRBJ1-3; 10 nucleotides agree with TRBD1. From the germline J gene comes the end of the CDR3, since the read stops 3 residues before it. From germline, CDR1 is SGHNT and CDR2 YYREEE (reference sequence). The length of the CDR3 is 15 residues. V lost 4 bases, J lost 3 bases, and 4 bases stayed unmatched.

This clone has ten or more counts. The read comes to an end 3 residues before the CDR3 does, leaving the germline J gene to fill in the end. V and J are TRBV20-1 and TRBJ1-5; D ambiguous. The CDR3 spans 15 residues. V was pared by 2 bases and J by 0 bases, with 11 bases between. The germline gives CDR1 DFQATT, CDR2 SNEGSKA (reference sequence). The chain's CDR3 is CSARPPGFSNQPQHF. The sequenced CDR3 bases are TGCAGTGCTAGACCGCCGGGGTTTAGCAATCAGCCC.

This clone has just a few counts. The read terminates 3 residues before the CDR3 end, so the remaining end is supplied by the germline J gene. The rearrangement joins TRBV5-5 to TRBJ1-1; D is ambiguous. Germline V gene sequence: CDR1 SGHKS, CDR2 YYEKEE (reference sequence). CDR3 length: 12 residues. CDR3 DNA (partial): TGTGCCAGCAGCCGGAACGACGGGGAA. Translating gives CASSRNDGE. From start to end, the CDR3 is CASSRNDGEAFF.

This clone came up a few times. The read halts 3 residues ahead of the CDR3 end, with the missing end drawn from the germline J gene. The chain has TRBV6-2 or TRBV6-3 and TRBJ2-6, with TRBD1 matching over 8 bases. CDR1 is MNHEY and CDR2 is SVGEGT in the germline V gene. This CDR3 spans 14 amino acids. V was clipped by 8 bases and J by 3 bases; unmatched bases: 3. The CDR3 region is CASGTGYGANVLTF. The covered CDR3 bases are TGTGCCAGCGGGACAGGCTATGGGGCCAACGTC.

This clone was seen a few times. The read gets to within 3 residues of the CDR3 end, and the germline J gene fills in the rest. The V call is TRBV10-2, the J call TRBJ2-7; 7 bases fit TRBD1. The ends lost 1 base at V and 6 bases at J; junction bases unmatched: 6. Germline V gene sequence: CDR1 WSHSY, CDR2 SAAADI. The CDR3 length is 14 residues. The CDR3 reads CASSELGPGGEQYF. The sequenced CDR3 bases are TGCGCCAGCAGTGAGTTAGGGCCAGGGGGCGAG.

This clone showed up just a few times. The read comes to an end 3 residues before the CDR3 does, leaving the germline J gene to fill in the end. The chain uses TRBV2 and TRBJ1-2; D gene ambiguous. CDR1 SNHLY and CDR2 FYNNEI come from the germline V gene. The ends were cut back, 5 bases at V and 2 bases at J, with 6 bases in the middle. The CDR3 runs 12 residues. CDR3 bases read: TGTGCCAGCAGTAGTAGAAACTATGGC. It translates to CASSSRNYG. In full, the CDR3 is CASSSRNYGYTF.

This clone was seen many times. The read halts 3 residues ahead of the CDR3 end, with the missing end drawn from the germline J gene. V usage is TRBV6-2 or TRBV6-3 and J usage is TRBJ1-1; possible D gene TRBD1, 6 bases. The ends were cut back, 2 bases at V and 4 bases at J, with 11 bases in the middle. This CDR3 comprises 14 residues. Germline CDR1 and CDR2: MNHEY and SVGEGT. CDR3 region: CASSYGTGITEAFF. CDR3 bases read: TGTGCCAGCAGTTACGGCACAGGGATCACTGAA.

CDR3 bases read: TGTGCCAGCAGCTTAAGGTCGAATGAAAAA. Protein product: CASSLRSNEK. The CDR3 in full is CASSLRSNEKLFF. The V call is TRBV7-2, the J call TRBJ1-4; D unclear. Read data end 3 residues before the CDR3 end; the end is taken from the germline J gene. The CDR3 length is 13 residues. The V end lost 2 bases, the J end lost 5 bases, and 6 bases lay between the germline ends. Germline V gene sequence: CDR1 SGHTA, CDR2 FQGNSA.

This clone was picked up a small number of times. Coverage ceases 3 residues before the CDR3 finishes, and the germline J gene fills in the end. The V and J genes are TRBV18 and TRBJ2-3, with D tentatively TRBD2 (6 bases). CDR1 is KGHSH, CDR2 LQKENI, per germline. V dropped 5 bases and J dropped 3 bases, with 15 bases sitting between them. CDR3 length equals 15 residues. The CDR3 sequence is CASSTRVAVTDTQYF. CDR3 DNA (partial): TGTGCCAGCTCAACCAGGGTAGCGGTAACAGATACG.

This clone was counted only a few times. The CDR3 is cut off 3 residues early in the read; its end comes from the germline J gene. V and J are TRBV18 and TRBJ2-5; D unclear. There are 12 residues in the CDR3. V lost 5 bases, J lost 0 bases, and 4 bases lay in between. The germline V gene encodes CDR1 KGHSH and CDR2 LQKENI. The CDR3 DNA, read in part, is TGTGCCAGCTCAACAAACCAAGAGACC. The encoded protein is CASSTNQET. In full, the CDR3 reads CASSTNQETQYF.

In regard to this clone: From the germline J gene comes the end of the CDR3, since the read stops 3 residues before it. The chain recombines TRBV30 with TRBJ1-2; 7 nucleotides agree with TRBD1. This CDR3 has 12 residues. Germline lookup yields CDR1 GTSNPN and CDR2 SVGIG (reference sequence). V lost 5 bases and J lost 3; bases outside the gene matches: 3. CDR3 sequence reads: CAWGDSYYGYTF. The covered CDR3 bases are TGTGCCTGGGGGGACAGCTACTATGGC.

This clone was detected many times. Read data end 3 residues before the CDR3 end; the end is taken from the germline J gene. The rearrangement joins TRBV14 to TRBJ2-2, with 7 bases lining up with TRBD1. V trimming: 5 bases; J trimming: 5 bases; junction bases outside the gene matches: 11. The CDR3 contains 16 residues. Looked up from germline, CDR1 is SGHDN and CDR2 is FVKESK. The CDR3 is CASSRIWAGGTGELFF. The CDR3 DNA, read in part, is TGTGCCAGCAGCAGAATATGGGCAGGGGGTACCGGGGAG.